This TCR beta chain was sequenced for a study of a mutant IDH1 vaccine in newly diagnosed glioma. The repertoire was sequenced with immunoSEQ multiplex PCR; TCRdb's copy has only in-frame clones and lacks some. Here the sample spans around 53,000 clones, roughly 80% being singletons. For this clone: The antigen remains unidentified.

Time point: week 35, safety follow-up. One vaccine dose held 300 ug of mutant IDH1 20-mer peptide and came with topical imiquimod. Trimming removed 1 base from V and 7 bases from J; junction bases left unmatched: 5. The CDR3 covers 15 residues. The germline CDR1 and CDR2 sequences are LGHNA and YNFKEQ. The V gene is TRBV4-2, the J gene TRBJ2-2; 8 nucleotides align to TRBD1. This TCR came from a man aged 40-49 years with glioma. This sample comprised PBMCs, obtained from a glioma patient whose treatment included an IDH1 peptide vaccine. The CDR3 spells CASSQGQGAVGELFF. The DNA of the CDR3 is TGTGCCAGCAGCCAAGGTCAGGGGGCGGTCGGGGAGCTGTTTTTT.